The next 18 T cell receptor beta chains were all read from a single sample in a study of blood T cells in healthy people across ages (dated by TCRdb to between 2014 and 2017). Library prep was done by 5' RACE. Data came from an Illumina HiSeq 2500. A second roughly 6 to 12 cycle PCR used a sample-barcoded 5' primer and a J-beta primer mix. TCRdb ran its own pipeline on the public reads, namely fastp trimming at Q25 and MiXCR clone calling, and kept in-frame beta chains. Entries are consolidated by CDR3 protein sequence, retaining the most common genes and DNA. This sample comprises roughly 700,000 distinct CDR3 sequences, more than 40% of them detected only once. Around 32% of the sample lies in the top ten. Sequenced: blood. Receptor source: a woman aged 60-70 years in good health.

A word on this clonotype: This may come from a read error, since a much larger clone is one base off. The chain combines TRBV29-1 with TRBJ2-1; TRBD2 matches 10 bases. There are 16 residues in the CDR3. Germline V CDR1 and CDR2: SQVTM, ANQGSEA. V lost 4 bases and J lost 8; bases outside the gene matches: 14. The CDR3 is CSVVGSGRPTAHEQFF. Written as DNA, the CDR3 is TGCAGCGTTGTAGGTAGCGGGAGGCCTACCGCCCATGAGCAGTTCTTC.

The V call is TRBV20-1, the J call TRBJ1-3; D ambiguous. The CDR3 consists of 13 residues. The V end lost 1 base, the J end lost 8 bases, and 12 bases lay between the germline ends. Germline V CDR1 and CDR2: DFQATT, SNEGSKA (reference sequence). CDR3 sequence (DNA): TGCAGTGCTAGAGGGTCGTGGGGAGACACCATATATTTT. It is translated as CSARGSWGDTIYF.

This clonotype has a handful of counts. The V call is TRBV15, the J call TRBJ2-3, with D tentatively TRBD2 (6 bases). The length of the CDR3 is 20 residues. Trimming stripped 2 bases from V and 0 bases from J, with 24 bases between. From germline, CDR1 is LNHNV and CDR2 YYDKDF (reference sequence). CDR3 nucleotides: TGTGCCACCAGCAGAACGCCCCTAAATCCGGCGGGGCCTAGCACAGATACGCAGTATTTT. Translation: CATSRTPLNPAGPSTDTQYF.

This clonotype was counted once. The CDR3 DNA follows: TGCGCCAGCAGCCAAGATCCCGGGACTAGCGACTACAATGAGCAGTTCTTC. Protein sequence: CASSQDPGTSDYNEQFF. The chain links TRBV4-1 to TRBJ2-1; 10 bases align to TRBD2. V lost 0 bases and J lost 3; bases outside the gene matches: 5. The CDR3 is 17 residues long. Germline CDR1 and CDR2: MGHRA and YSYEKL.

The rearrangement joins TRBV5-6 to TRBJ1-2, with unresolved D. V shed 2 bases and J shed 7 bases, with 18 bases lying between them. In germline, CDR1 is SGHDT, CDR2 YYEEEE. The CDR3 extends over 15 amino acids. CDR3 nucleotide sequence: TGTGCCAGCAGCTTAGGTCATGTTTCATCGGGTGGCTACACCTTC. This gives the protein CASSLGHVSSGGYTF. Variable domain in full (rest from reference TRBV5-6 and TRBJ1-2): DAGVTQSPTHLIKTRGQQVTLRCSPKSGHDTVSWYQQALGQGPQFIFQYYEEEERQRGNFPDRFSGHQFPNYSSELNVNALLLGDSALYLCASSLGHVSSGGYTFGSGTRLTVV.

The chain is built from TRBV20-1 and TRBJ1-5, with 10 positions matching TRBD1. The germline gives CDR1 DFQATT, CDR2 SNEGSKA (reference sequence). This CDR3 has 16 residues. V shed 5 bases, J shed 1 base, and the junction held 8 bases outside the gene matches. CDR3 DNA: TGCAGTGCTCTGCGGGACAGGGGCATGAGCAATCAGCCCCAGCATTTT. Amino acids: CSALRDRGMSNQPQHF.

V usage is TRBV7-3 and J usage is TRBJ2-1; D perhaps matches TRBD1 (5 bases). CDR3 size: 14 residues. CDR1 and CDR2 from the germline V gene are SGHTA and FQGTGA. The V end lost 5 bases, the J end lost 15 bases, and 23 bases lay between the germline ends. The CDR3 sequence is CASSPKTGYNGRFF. CDR3 DNA sequence: TGTGCCAGCAGCCCTAAAACAGGCTACAATGGGCGGTTCTTC.

The chain links TRBV24-1 to TRBJ2-5; 12 bases align to TRBD2. V gave up 6 bases and J gave up 11 bases; unmatched junction bases: 9. CDR1 and CDR2 from the germline V gene are KGHDR and SFDVKD. This CDR3 has 14 amino acids. The chain's CDR3 is CATSRTSGNHEQYF. The DNA for the CDR3 is TGTGCCACCAGTAGGACTAGCGGGAACCATGAGCAGTACTTC.

This clonotype was seen only a few times. V is TRBV15 and J is TRBJ2-6, with a weak D call TRBD2 (6 bases). The CDR3 length is 18 residues. Per the germline V gene, CDR1 is LNHNV and CDR2 is YYDKDF (reference sequence). V lost 1 base and J lost 0, with 13 bases in between. The CDR3 bases are TGTGCCACCAGCAGAGGGTTAGCGGAAGACTCTGGGGCCAACGTCCTGACTTTC. Its translation is CATSRGLAEDSGANVLTF.

The chain joins TRBV9 to TRBJ2-1, with 11 bases lining up with TRBD2. Trimming cost V 3 bases and J 8 bases; bases outside gene matches: 4. Germline CDR1 and CDR2: SGDLS and YYNGEE. This CDR3 is built from 14 residues. The CDR3 protein is CASSASGRLDEQFF. The CDR3 DNA reads TGTGCCAGCAGCGCTAGCGGGAGGTTGGATGAGCAGTTCTTC.

This clonotype showed up many times. This chain uses TRBV9 with TRBJ2-1, with TRBD2 matching over 10 bases. Germline values: CDR1 SGDLS, CDR2 YYNGEE. The CDR3 runs 15 residues. J gave up 7 bases and V 0 bases, and 4 bases lay outside the gene matches. Written as DNA, the CDR3 is TGTGCCAGCAGCGTAGCTAGCGGGAGTGTAAATGAGCAGTTCTTC. It specifies CASSVASGSVNEQFF.

This chain joins TRBV7-3 and TRBJ2-1, with D unresolved. There are 13 residues in the CDR3. From germline, CDR1 is SGHTA and CDR2 FQGTGA. Trimming removed 4 bases at V and 10 bases at J, with 14 bases between. In DNA, the CDR3 is TGTGCCAGCAGCTCCAGCCCCTCCTACGAGCAGTTCTTC. This translates into CASSSSPSYEQFF.

The V call is TRBV10-3, the J call TRBJ2-7; D is unresolved. The CDR3 extends over 12 amino acids. V was shortened by 6 bases and J by 7 bases, with 13 bases between the two germline ends. CDR1 is ENHRY, CDR2 SYGVKD, per germline. The CDR3 DNA follows: TGTGCCATCAGAGGTCCGGCTGAGGAGCAGTACTTC. Protein sequence: CAIRGPAEEQYF.

V gene TRBV20-1 combines with J gene TRBJ2-1, with TRBD2 matching 12 bases. The CDR3 is 14 residues long. CDR1 is DFQATT, CDR2 SNEGSKA, per germline (reference sequence). The J segment lost 9 bases and the V segment lost 5 bases, leaving 8 bases of the junction unmatched. CDR3 bases: TGCAGTGCTGTGACTAGCGGGAGTGTTGTTGAGCAGTTCTTC. This translates into CSAVTSGSVVEQFF.

This clonotype has only a few counts. J is TRBJ2-7 and V is TRBV28; TRBD1 agrees at 10 bases. The J call may be incorrect, as the DNA end agrees better with TRBJ2-5. Per germline, CDR1 MDHEN and CDR2 SYDVKM. The CDR3 has 13 residues. CDR3 nucleotides: TGTGCCACCAGGACAGGGGGATTTGAGACCCAGTACTTC. This translates into CATRTGGFETQYF.

The chain uses TRBV6-2 or TRBV6-3 and TRBJ2-2; unclear D gene. The CDR3 contains 13 residues. Trimming removed 8 bases at V and 4 bases at J, with 11 bases between. Germline loops: CDR1 MNHEY, CDR2 SVGEGT. The CDR3: CASSPSFTGELFF. CDR3 sequence (DNA): TGTGCCAGCTCCCCTTCTTTCACCGGGGAGCTGTTTTTT.

The chain employs TRBV15 and TRBJ2-1; maybe TRBD2 (6 bases). This CDR3 is 17 amino acids long. CDR1 is LNHNV and CDR2 is YYDKDF in the germline V gene (reference sequence). V gave up 4 bases and J gave up 6 bases, with 22 bases separating them. The CDR3 loop is CATSMRWGDTQGNEQFF. The CDR3 bases are TGTGCCACCAGCATGCGATGGGGGGATACGCAGGGCAATGAGCAGTTCTTC.

This clonotype was observed many times. The CDR3 sequence is CASSSSGTNTDTQYF. CDR3 coding DNA: TGTGCCAGCAGCTCTAGCGGGACAAACACAGATACGCAGTATTTT. The chain combines TRBV7-2 with TRBJ2-3; 9 nucleotides agree with TRBD2. Unmatched junction bases numbered 4, after V lost 4 bases and J lost 2 bases. Germline-derived CDR1 and CDR2 are SGHTA and FQGNSA. CDR3 size: 15 residues. Full variable domain (missing parts from reference TRBV7-2 and TRBJ2-3): GAGVSQSPSNKVTEKGKDVELRCDPISGHTALYWYRQSLGQGLEFLIYFQGNSAPDKSGLPSDRFSAERTGGSVSTLTIQRTQQEDSAVYLCASSSSGTNTDTQYFGPGTRLTVL.